The 26 T cell receptor beta chains in this list originate from one sample, sequenced in a study of blood T cells in healthy people across ages (dated by TCRdb to the mid-2010s). The library relied on 5' RACE. Instrument used: Illumina HiSeq 2500. A second about 7 to 12 cycle PCR used a sample-barcoded 5' primer and a J-beta primer mix. Using fastp trimming at Q25 and MiXCR clonotype assembly, TCRdb reanalyzed the public sequencing data and kept in-frame beta chains. Each CDR3 protein appears once, grouped with its most common genes and DNA. Within this sample are some 920,000 distinct CDR3 sequences, with roughly 47% of them counted one time only. Jointly, the top ten make up about a fifth of the sample. The sequenced sample was blood. The receptors here all came from a woman aged 55-70 years in good health.

This clonotype has just a few counts. The chain recombines TRBV29-1 with TRBJ2-3; TRBD2 matches at 7 bases. The CDR3 is 12 amino acids. CDR1 and CDR2 (germline): SQVTM, ANQGSEA. The J segment lost 3 bases and the V segment lost 5 bases, leaving 2 bases of the junction unmatched. CDR3 loop: CSVSLATDTQYF. The CDR3 coding sequence is TGCAGCGTTTCACTAGCGACAGATACGCAGTATTTT.

This chain links TRBV6-1 with TRBJ2-7; TRBD2 aligns across 9 bases. Germline CDR1 and CDR2: MNHNS and SASEGT. This CDR3 comprises 16 residues. J gave up 2 bases and V 2 bases, and 7 bases lay outside the gene matches. CDR3 nucleotides: TGTGCCAGCAGTGAAAACGGAGCGGGAGGTCCCTACGAGCAGTACTTC. Residues: CASSENGAGGPYEQYF.

Ten or more counts support this clonotype. The rearrangement links TRBV27 to TRBJ2-5, with D maybe TRBD1 (5 bases). Germline CDR1 reads MNHEY; CDR2 reads SMNVEV (reference sequence). The CDR3 spans 17 residues. Trimming took 6 bases from V and 0 from J, leaving 20 bases between them. CDR3 nucleotide sequence: TGTGCCAGCAGCAATGTCAGGGCAGGAGCGTACCAAGAGACCCAGTACTTC. It translates to CASSNVRAGAYQETQYF.

The gene calls are TRBV12-3 or TRBV12-4 and TRBJ1-2, with D possibly being TRBD1 (6 bases). The CDR3 is 12 amino acids. The germline V and J ends were trimmed by 8 bases and 2 bases, with 9 bases remaining between them. The CDR3 spells CASEGGNYGYTF. CDR3 nucleotides: TGTGCCAGCGAAGGGGGAAACTATGGCTACACCTTC.

The chain recombines TRBV24-1 with TRBJ2-4; 9 positions match TRBD1. Near its end, the DNA agrees better with TRBJ2-7, so the J call may be wrong. The CDR3 spans 13 residues. The germline gives CDR1 KGHDR, CDR2 SFDVKD. The CDR3 region is CATRGTGSHEQYF. The DNA for the CDR3 is TGTGCCACCAGAGGGACAGGGTCACACGAGCAGTACTTC.

CDR3 in amino acids: CASSLWGLADYSYNEQFF. The CDR3 region has the DNA TGTGCCAGCAGTTTATGGGGACTAGCGGATTATTCCTACAATGAGCAGTTCTTC. The chain has TRBV28 and TRBJ2-1; 11 positions agree with TRBD2. Germline V gene lookup returns CDR1 MDHEN and CDR2 SYDVKM. J gave up 1 base and V 0 bases, and 5 bases lay outside the gene matches. The CDR3 is 18 residues long.

This clonotype has only a few counts. V gene TRBV3-1 combines with J gene TRBJ2-7; D unresolved. Per the germline V gene, CDR1 is LGHDT and CDR2 is YNNKEL (reference sequence). This CDR3 has 14 residues. The V and J ends lost 2 bases and 7 bases respectively, with 15 bases between them. The CDR3 sequence is CASSQYLSSEEQYF. In DNA form, the CDR3 reads TGTGCCAGCAGCCAATATCTGTCCTCCGAGGAGCAGTACTTC.

This clonotype was counted ten times or more. CDR3 coding DNA: TGTGCCAGCACCCCGTTCGAGGGAGAGGGGACAGATACGCAGTATTTT. Its translation: CASTPFEGEGTDTQYF. The chain carries TRBV12-3 or TRBV12-4 and TRBJ2-3; D tentatively reads TRBD1 or TRBD2 (5 bases each). V was clipped by 7 bases and J by 3 bases, with 20 bases between them. This CDR3 contains 16 residues.

The chain recombines TRBV5-1 with TRBJ1-6; 7 bases are a match to TRBD1. The germline CDR1 and CDR2 sequences are SGHRS and YFSETQ. Losses at the gene ends were 0 bases for V and 7 bases for J; bases not matched to a gene: 4. The CDR3 is 15 residues long. CDR3 loop: CASSLGDRTNSPLHF. DNA for the CDR3: TGCGCCAGCAGCTTGGGGGACAGAACAAATTCACCCCTCCACTTT.

About this clonotype itself: This clone may be a read error of a much larger clone one base away. This chain connects TRBV29-1 to TRBJ2-5; a weak D match, TRBD2 (6 bases). V was clipped by 4 bases and J by 11 bases, with 23 bases between them. Germline assignment: CDR1 SQVTM and CDR2 ANQGSEA. This CDR3 has 14 amino acids. The CDR3 loop reads CSVVPKLAKGEQYF. The DNA for the CDR3 is TGCAGCGTTGTTCCTAAACTAGCCAAGGGTGAGCAGTACTTC.

This clonotype was seen a handful of times. The chain employs TRBV6-5 and TRBJ2-7, with 9 bases aligning to TRBD2. Looked up from germline, CDR1 is MNHEY and CDR2 is SVGAGI. The CDR3 spans 14 residues. The V and J ends lost 6 bases and 0 bases, in that order; junction bases with no gene match: 3. CDR3: CASRLAGYSYEQYF. CDR3 in DNA: TGTGCCAGCAGGCTAGCGGGATACTCCTACGAGCAGTACTTC.

V usage is TRBV2 and J usage is TRBJ1-2; the D is unclear. V lost 4 bases, J lost 8 bases, and 8 bases lay in between. Germline CDR1 SNHLY, CDR2 FYNNEI. The CDR3 totals 11 residues. The DNA of the CDR3 is TGTGCCAGCAGTGTTAGAGTGGGCTACACCTTC. Its translation: CASSVRVGYTF.

This chain joins TRBV29-1 and TRBJ2-1; no firm D call. The CDR3 has 9 amino acids. The ends were cut back, 4 bases at V and 8 bases at J, with 3 bases in the middle. In germline, CDR1 is SQVTM, CDR2 ANQGSEA. DNA for the CDR3: TGCAGCGTTGGAGATGAGCAGTTCTTC. Translated: CSVGDEQFF.

This clonotype was observed a handful of times. The rearrangement uses TRBV12-3 or TRBV12-4 and TRBJ1-5; tentative D call: TRBD1 (5 bases). The ends were cut back, 5 bases at V and 1 base at J, with 6 bases in the middle. CDR3 length: 13 residues. The CDR3 reads CASSRQSNQPQHF. The CDR3 DNA reads as TGTGCCAGCAGTCGACAGAGCAATCAGCCCCAGCATTTT.

The V and J genes are TRBV12-3 or TRBV12-4 and TRBJ2-1; 7 nucleotides align to TRBD1. The CDR3 is 17 residues long. Trimming at V came to 6 bases and at J to 10 bases, leaving 21 bases not matched to a gene. The CDR3 reads CASSQQPNRGYTYEQFF. CDR3 DNA: TGTGCCAGCAGCCAACAGCCGAACAGGGGCTATACCTACGAGCAGTTCTTC.

As concerns this clonotype: The junction and the germline gene differ at one end; a read error may be behind it. The CDR3 is CVTLAVGGADTQYF. CDR3 bases: TGTGTCACCTTAGCCGTGGGGGGCGCAGATACGCAGTATTTT. This chain connects TRBV15 to TRBJ2-3; D may correspond to TRBD1 or TRBD2 (6 bases each). Germline CDR1 reads LNHNV; CDR2 reads YYDKDF (reference sequence). CDR3 length: 14 residues.

This chain connects TRBV10-3 to TRBJ2-7, with D hard to call. V was shortened by 0 bases and J by 3 bases, with 6 bases between the two germline ends. From germline, CDR1 is ENHRY and CDR2 SYGVKD. The CDR3 loop spans 13 amino acids. In DNA, the CDR3 is TGTGCCATCAGTGAGTCGGACGTCTACGAGCAGTACTTC. Protein sequence: CAISESDVYEQYF.

This clonotype was seen only a few times. This chain connects TRBV3-1 to TRBJ2-3, with 8 bases fitting TRBD2. CDR1 is LGHDT, CDR2 YNNKEL, per germline (reference sequence). This CDR3 has 16 amino acids. The junction had 8 bases not matched to a gene; V was cut back by 0 bases and J by 6 bases. The CDR3, as DNA: TGTGCCAGCAGCCAAGAAGTAGCGGGAAGAGGGGATACGCAGTATTTT. Amino acid sequence: CASSQEVAGRGDTQYF.

This chain links TRBV6-1 with TRBJ2-1, with 10 nucleotides matching TRBD2. Germline V gene lookup returns CDR1 MNHNS and CDR2 SASEGT. There are 14 residues in the CDR3. V trimming: 10 bases; J trimming: 4 bases; junction bases outside the gene matches: 7. DNA for the CDR3: TGTGCCAACAAGGCTAGCGGGGGATACAATGAGCAGTTCTTC. Amino acids: CANKASGGYNEQFF.

This clonotype was seen many times. The chain is built from TRBV29-1 and TRBJ2-7, with D unclear. The V gene lost 1 base and the J gene lost 3 bases, with 7 bases spanning the gap. CDR3 length equals 12 residues. Looked up from germline, CDR1 is SQVTM and CDR2 is ANQGSEA. The chain's CDR3 is CSVEVGYYEQYF. CDR3 coding DNA: TGCAGCGTTGAAGTCGGGTACTACGAGCAGTACTTC.

The chain couples TRBV28 to TRBJ1-1, with D unclear. The CDR3 has 14 amino acids. The V end lost 11 bases, the J end lost 4 bases, and 20 bases lay between the germline ends. Germline values: CDR1 MDHEN, CDR2 SYDVKM. The CDR3: CAGNPRPGSTEAFF. The DNA for the CDR3 is TGTGCCGGCAACCCAAGGCCGGGGAGCACTGAAGCTTTCTTT.

The chain links TRBV7-8 to TRBJ2-7, with D possibly being TRBD2 (6 bases). This CDR3 is built from 14 residues. The germline CDR1 and CDR2 sequences are SGHVS and FQNEAQ. Trimming stripped 8 bases from V and 5 bases from J, with 19 bases between. The CDR3: CASGLGRTGDEQYF. CDR3 bases: TGTGCCAGCGGATTGGGGAGAACGGGGGACGAGCAGTACTTC. Filled out from reference TRBV7-8 and TRBJ2-7, the complete variable domain reads GAGVSQSPRYKVAKRGQDVALRCDPISGHVSLFWYQQALGQGPEFLTYFQNEAQLDKSGLPSDRFFAERPEGSVSTLKIQRTQQEDSAVYLCASGLGRTGDEQYFGPGTRLTVT.

This chain connects TRBV7-9 to TRBJ2-5, with 8 nucleotides matching TRBD2. Germline V lookup: CDR1 SEHNR, CDR2 FQNEAQ (reference sequence). The CDR3 is made up of 16 amino acids. Trimming removed 3 bases from V and 5 bases from J; junction bases left unmatched: 11. The CDR3 nucleotides are TGTGCCAGCAGCTTTCGGTGGGGGACTAGATGGGAGACCCAGTACTTC. Translation gives CASSFRWGTRWETQYF.

The sample holds a few counts of this clonotype. The chain combines TRBV4-1 with TRBJ2-7; 8 nucleotides agree with TRBD1. Losses at the gene ends were 4 bases for V and 0 bases for J; bases not matched to a gene: 8. The CDR3 length is 16 residues. Germline V gives CDR1 MGHRA, CDR2 YSYEKL. CDR3 region: CASSLRWTGSSYEQYF. The CDR3, as DNA: TGCGCCAGCAGCCTCCGCTGGACAGGGAGCTCCTACGAGCAGTACTTC.

This clonotype was found a few times. The V gene is TRBV29-1, the J gene TRBJ1-4; no definite D call. Germline assignment: CDR1 SQVTM and CDR2 ANQGSEA. V dropped 5 bases and J dropped 0 bases, with 13 bases sitting between them. The CDR3 runs to 15 residues. CDR3 loop: CSVQKYSATNEKLFF. CDR3 bases: TGCAGCGTTCAGAAATACAGTGCAACTAATGAAAAACTGTTTTTT.

This sequence joins TRBV12-5 and TRBJ2-7; tentative D call: TRBD2 (5 bases). The CDR3 loop spans 13 amino acids. Germline V gene sequence: CDR1 LGHNT, CDR2 FRNRAP. The ends were cut back, 8 bases at V and 7 bases at J, with 18 bases in the middle. The chain's CDR3 is CASQRSRRTEQYF. The CDR3 region has the DNA TGTGCTAGTCAGCGGTCGAGGCGCACTGAGCAGTACTTC. The full variable domain, in which reference TRBV12-5 and TRBJ2-7 provide the parts outside the CDR3, is DARVTQTPRHKVTEMGQEVTMRCQPILGHNTVFWYRQTMMQGLELLAYFRNRAPLDDSGMPKDRFSAEMPDATLATLKIQPSEPRDSAVYFCASQRSRRTEQYFGPGTRLTVT.